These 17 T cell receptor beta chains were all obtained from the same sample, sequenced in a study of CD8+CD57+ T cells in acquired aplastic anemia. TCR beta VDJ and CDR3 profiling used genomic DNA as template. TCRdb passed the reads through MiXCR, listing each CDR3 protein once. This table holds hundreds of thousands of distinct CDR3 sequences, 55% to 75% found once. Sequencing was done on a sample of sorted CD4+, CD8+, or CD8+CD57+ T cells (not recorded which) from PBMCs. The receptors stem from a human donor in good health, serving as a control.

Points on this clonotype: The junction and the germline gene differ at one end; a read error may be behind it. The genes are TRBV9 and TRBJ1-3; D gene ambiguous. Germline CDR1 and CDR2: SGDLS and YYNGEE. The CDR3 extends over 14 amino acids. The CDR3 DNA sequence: TGTGCCAGCAGCGTAGTTGGAGGCAGCAACACCTTATATTTT. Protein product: CASSVVGGSNTLYF.

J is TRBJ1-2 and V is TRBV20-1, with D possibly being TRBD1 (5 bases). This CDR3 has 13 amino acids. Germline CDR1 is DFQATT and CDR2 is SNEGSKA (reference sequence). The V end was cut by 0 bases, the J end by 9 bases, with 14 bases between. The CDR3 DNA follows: TGCAGTGCTAGAGAGGGAGGGGACGAGAGCTACACCTTC. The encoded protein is CSAREGGDESYTF.

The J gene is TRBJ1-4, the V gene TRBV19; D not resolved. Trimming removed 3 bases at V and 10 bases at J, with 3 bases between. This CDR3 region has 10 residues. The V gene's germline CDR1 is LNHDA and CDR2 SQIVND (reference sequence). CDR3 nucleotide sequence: TGTGCCAGTAGTATGATAAAACTGTTTTTT. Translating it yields CASSMIKLFF.

CDR3 residues: CASSPVRQGDYEQYF. CDR3 nucleotide sequence: TGTGCCAGCAGCCCCGTACGGCAGGGAGACTACGAGCAGTACTTC. This chain uses TRBV7-2 with TRBJ2-7; D possibly matches TRBD1 or TRBD2 (5 bases each). CDR1 is SGHTA, CDR2 FQGNSA, per germline. Trimming took 5 bases from V and 3 from J, leaving 17 bases between them. The CDR3 runs 15 residues.

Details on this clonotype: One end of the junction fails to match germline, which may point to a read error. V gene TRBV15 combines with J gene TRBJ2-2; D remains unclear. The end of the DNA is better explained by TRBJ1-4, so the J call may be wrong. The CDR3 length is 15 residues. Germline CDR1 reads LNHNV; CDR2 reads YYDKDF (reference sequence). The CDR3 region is CASSRPGSINGKLFF. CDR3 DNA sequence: TGTGCCAGCAGCCGCCCGGGTTCAATTAACGGAAAACTGTTTTTT.

This CDR3 reads CASTYAGPGHLTWFF. In DNA form, the CDR3 reads TGTGCCAGCACCTATGCCGGGCCAGGCCACCTAACCTGGTTCTTT. The V gene is TRBV7-4, the J gene TRBJ1-1; the D is unclear. The V end lost 7 bases, the J end lost 14 bases, and 29 bases lay between the germline ends. This CDR3 has 15 residues. Germline values: CDR1 SGHVT, CDR2 SQSDAQ.

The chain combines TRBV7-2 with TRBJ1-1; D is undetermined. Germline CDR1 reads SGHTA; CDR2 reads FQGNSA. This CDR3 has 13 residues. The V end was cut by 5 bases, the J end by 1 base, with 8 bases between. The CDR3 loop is CASSLLPNTEAFF. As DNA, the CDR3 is TGTGCCAGCAGCCTACTGCCGAACACTGAAGCTTTCTTT. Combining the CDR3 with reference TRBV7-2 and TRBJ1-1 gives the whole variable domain GAGVSQSPSNKVTEKGKDVELRCDPISGHTALYWYRQSLGQGLEFLIYFQGNSAPDKSGLPSDRFSAERTGGSVSTLTIQRTQQEDSAVYLCASSLLPNTEAFFGQGTRLTVV.

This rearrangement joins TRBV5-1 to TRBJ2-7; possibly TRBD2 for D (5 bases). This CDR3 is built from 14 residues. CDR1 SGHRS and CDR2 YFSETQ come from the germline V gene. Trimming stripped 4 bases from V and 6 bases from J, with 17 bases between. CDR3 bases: TGCGCCAGCAGCGGAGGTCGCCGGGGAGTCGAGCAGTACTTC. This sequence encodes CASSGGRRGVEQYF.

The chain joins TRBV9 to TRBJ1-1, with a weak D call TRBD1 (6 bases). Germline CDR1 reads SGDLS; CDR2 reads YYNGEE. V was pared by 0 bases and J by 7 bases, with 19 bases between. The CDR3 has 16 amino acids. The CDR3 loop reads CASSVESVGAHNEAFF. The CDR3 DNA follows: TGTGCCAGCAGCGTAGAATCGGTGGGGGCGCATAATGAAGCTTTCTTT.

CDR3 amino acids: CASSVAGGQTDTQFF. The CDR3 nucleotides are TGTGCCAGCAGCGTAGCGGGGGGGCAGACAGATACGCAGTTCTTC. The chain joins TRBV9 to TRBJ2-1; 8 nucleotides match TRBD2. CDR3 length: 15 residues. The junction had 11 bases not matched to a gene; V was cut back by 0 bases and J by 12 bases. The germline V gene encodes CDR1 SGDLS and CDR2 YYNGEE.

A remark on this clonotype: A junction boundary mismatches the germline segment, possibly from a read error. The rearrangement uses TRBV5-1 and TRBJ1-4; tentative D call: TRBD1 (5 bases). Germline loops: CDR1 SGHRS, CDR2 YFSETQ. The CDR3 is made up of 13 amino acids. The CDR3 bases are TGCGCTAGCAGCTTGGGGGAGAATGAAAAACTGTTTTTT. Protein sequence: CASSLGENEKLFF.

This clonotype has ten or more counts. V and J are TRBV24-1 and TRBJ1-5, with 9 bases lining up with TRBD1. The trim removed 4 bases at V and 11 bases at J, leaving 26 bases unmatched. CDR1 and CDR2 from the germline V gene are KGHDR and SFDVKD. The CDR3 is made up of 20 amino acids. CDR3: CATSESSGQGKGLAQSSQHF. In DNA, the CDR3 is TGTGCCACCAGTGAATCTTCAGGACAGGGGAAGGGGTTGGCACAATCATCCCAGCATTTT.

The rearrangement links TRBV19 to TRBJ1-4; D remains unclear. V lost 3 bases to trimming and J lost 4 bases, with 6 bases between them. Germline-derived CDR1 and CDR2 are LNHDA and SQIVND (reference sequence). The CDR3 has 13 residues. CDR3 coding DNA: TGTGCCAGTAGTATCAGGATTAATGAAAAACTGTTTTTT. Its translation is CASSIRINEKLFF.

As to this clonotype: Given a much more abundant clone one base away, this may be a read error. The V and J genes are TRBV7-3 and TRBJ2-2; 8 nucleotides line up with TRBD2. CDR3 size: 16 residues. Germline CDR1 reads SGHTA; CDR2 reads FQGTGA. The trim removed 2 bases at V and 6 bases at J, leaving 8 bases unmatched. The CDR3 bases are TGTGCCAGCAGCTTATATATAACGGGGGGGCCCGGGGAGCTGTTTTTT. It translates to CASSLYITGGPGELFF.

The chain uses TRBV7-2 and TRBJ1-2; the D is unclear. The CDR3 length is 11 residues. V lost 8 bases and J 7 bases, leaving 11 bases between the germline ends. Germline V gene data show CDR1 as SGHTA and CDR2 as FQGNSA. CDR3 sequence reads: CASAGVGGYTF. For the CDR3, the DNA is TGTGCCAGCGCAGGAGTGGGTGGCTACACCTTC. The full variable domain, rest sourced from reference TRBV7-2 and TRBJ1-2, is GAGVSQSPSNKVTEKGKDVELRCDPISGHTALYWYRQSLGQGLEFLIYFQGNSAPDKSGLPSDRFSAERTGGSVSTLTIQRTQQEDSAVYLCASAGVGGYTFGSGTRLTVV.

The DNA of the CDR3 is TGTGCCACCAGTGTTGGACACGGGAGCAATCAGCCCCAGCATTTT. Encoded protein: CATSVGHGSNQPQHF. This sequence joins TRBV24-1 and TRBJ1-5, with D possibly being TRBD1 (5 bases). Between the trimmed V and J ends, which lost 5 bases and 1 base, there was a span of 11 bases. CDR3 length equals 15 residues. Germline values: CDR1 KGHDR, CDR2 SFDVKD.

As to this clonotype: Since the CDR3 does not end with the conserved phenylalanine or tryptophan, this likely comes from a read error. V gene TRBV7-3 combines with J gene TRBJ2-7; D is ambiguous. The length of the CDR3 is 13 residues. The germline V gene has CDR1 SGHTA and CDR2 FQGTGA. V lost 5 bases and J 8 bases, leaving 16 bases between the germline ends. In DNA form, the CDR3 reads TGTGCCAGCAGCCAAGAGCAGAAGGCCAAGCAGTACTAC. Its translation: CASSQEQKAKQYY.